The next 29 T cell receptor beta chains were all read from a single sample in a study of cytomegalovirus exposure and HLA in healthy donors. Amplification used 60 Vbeta primers and 13 Jbeta primers. Measured with immunoSEQ multiplex PCR; TCRdb has only the in-frame clones, and not every one. The sample consists of 100,000 to 150,000 clones, around 83% of them appearing once. Input material: PBMCs. The receptor source for this set is a middle-aged man in good health and CMV-seronegative.

The chain recombines TRBV18 with TRBJ2-7; D remains ambiguous. This CDR3 is 12 amino acids long. Germline-derived CDR1 and CDR2 are KGHSH and LQKENI. V lost 3 bases and J 2 bases, leaving 5 bases between the germline ends. CDR3 loop: CASSPNPYEQYF. CDR3 sequence (DNA): TGTGCCAGCTCACCTAATCCCTACGAGCAGTACTTC.

This chain uses TRBV7-8 with TRBJ1-5, with D perhaps TRBD1 (6 bases). V was cut by 3 bases and J by 11 bases, with 17 bases left in between. CDR3 size: 14 residues. Germline-derived CDR1 and CDR2 are SGHVS and FQNEAQ. The CDR3 DNA reads as TGTGCCAGCAGCTTGCCGGGACAACTGATGGCCCAGCATTTT. The encoded protein is CASSLPGQLMAQHF.

This chain joins TRBV7-6 and TRBJ2-7; no firm D call. Germline values: CDR1 SGHVS, CDR2 FNYEAQ. Trimming shortened V by 5 bases and J by 0 bases, and 11 bases separated the two germline ends. The CDR3 spans 14 residues. The CDR3 DNA is TGTGCCAGCAGCCCCCCTGGCACCTCCTACGAGCAGTACTTC. Translated, it gives CASSPPGTSYEQYF.

This clone was seen more than once but under ten times. The chain joins TRBV18 to TRBJ1-3, with 7 bases aligning to TRBD1. This CDR3 is built from 14 residues. CDR1 is KGHSH, CDR2 LQKENI, per germline. Trimming removed 4 bases from V and 6 bases from J; junction bases left unmatched: 6. CDR3 region: CASSQQTGENTIYF. In DNA, the CDR3 is TGTGCCAGCTCACAACAAACAGGGGAAAACACCATATATTTT.

The rearrangement joins TRBV4-2 to TRBJ2-1; maybe TRBD2 (5 bases). Germline CDR1 is LGHNA and CDR2 is YNFKEQ. Trimming left V 5 bases short and J 3 bases short, with 8 bases between. The CDR3 is 13 residues long. The CDR3 spells CASSTRDYNEQFF. The CDR3 DNA follows: TGTGCCAGCAGCACTCGGGACTACAATGAGCAGTTCTTC.

The chain carries TRBV11-2 and TRBJ1-1; unclear D gene. CDR1 is SGHAT and CDR2 is FQNNGV in the germline V gene. V lost 4 bases and J 5 bases, leaving 11 bases between the germline ends. CDR3 length: 13 amino acids. The CDR3 DNA follows: TGTGCCAGCAGCTCCTCCCTTTATACTGAAGCTTTCTTT. Amino acids: CASSSSLYTEAFF.

The sample holds a few counts of this clone. The chain has TRBV13 and TRBJ2-7; D not resolved. The CDR3 has 11 residues. Trimming shortened V by 2 bases and J by 5 bases, and 4 bases separated the two germline ends. Germline CDR1 PRHDT, CDR2 FYEKMQ (reference sequence). The CDR3: CASSLSDEQYF. For the CDR3, the DNA is TGTGCCAGCAGCTTATCTGACGAGCAGTACTTC.

The V gene is TRBV5-4, the J gene TRBJ1-1, with D possibly being TRBD1 (5 bases). CDR3 length: 13 amino acids. Trimming took 1 base from V and 3 from J, leaving 7 bases between them. Germline CDR1 and CDR2: SGHNT and YYREEE (reference sequence). CDR3 nucleotide sequence: TGTGCCAGCAGCTTGAGGGGCGACACTGAAGCTTTCTTT. The encoded protein is CASSLRGDTEAFF.

The chain is built from TRBV4-1 and TRBJ2-1, with D maybe TRBD1 (6 bases). Germline V gives CDR1 MGHRA, CDR2 YSYEKL. Trimming pared 2 bases from V and 3 bases from J, leaving 20 bases between. CDR3 length: 18 residues. CDR3 sequence (DNA): TGCGCCAGCAGCCAACCTCCCTCCGGGACATTTGGCTACAATGAGCAGTTCTTC. Translation: CASSQPPSGTFGYNEQFF.

The chain joins TRBV11-2 to TRBJ1-4; 9 nucleotides agree with TRBD1. CDR3 size: 14 residues. CDR1 is SGHAT and CDR2 is FQNNGV in the germline V gene. V lost 7 bases, J lost 4 bases, and 4 bases stayed unmatched. The CDR3 spells CASTMGQGNEKLFF. The CDR3 DNA reads as TGTGCCAGCACCATGGGACAGGGTAATGAAAAACTGTTTTTT.

The chain carries TRBV6-1 and TRBJ2-7; TRBD1 aligns across 11 bases. The CDR3 consists of 18 residues. V shed 2 bases, J shed 3 bases, and the junction held 12 bases outside the gene matches. CDR1 and CDR2 from the germline V gene are MNHNS and SASEGT. CDR3 nucleotide sequence: TGTGCCAGCAGTGAACAACCATTTTTGGGGACAGGGGGCTACGAGCAGTACTTC. Translation gives CASSEQPFLGTGGYEQYF.

The sample holds one count of this clone. The CDR3 nucleotides read TGTGCCAGTAGTATCCCACCGGGACTTAGCTCCTACAATGAGCAGTTCTTC. This codes for CASSIPPGLSSYNEQFF. V and J are TRBV19 and TRBJ2-1; D may be TRBD2 (6 bases). CDR1 is LNHDA and CDR2 is SQIVND in the germline V gene (reference sequence). The CDR3 runs to 17 residues. V lost 3 bases and J lost 0, with 15 bases in between.

The J gene is TRBJ1-2, the V gene TRBV30, with TRBD1 as a possible D gene (5 bases). Trimming left V 3 bases short and J 8 bases short, with 13 bases between. This CDR3 contains 12 residues. The germline V gene encodes CDR1 GTSNPN and CDR2 SVGIG (reference sequence). The CDR3 DNA reads as TGTGCCTGGAGCGGGGGGTTTCAGGGCTACACCTTC. Its protein is CAWSGGFQGYTF.

As regards this clone: At the DNA level, this CDR3 is encoded by other sequences in the same sample as well. V and J are TRBV5-1 and TRBJ2-5; D is unclear. Germline CDR1 is SGHRS and CDR2 is YFSETQ. The V and J ends lost 4 bases and 2 bases respectively, with 3 bases between them. This CDR3 comprises 11 residues. CDR3 coding DNA: TGCGCCAGCAGCATACAAGAGACCCAGTACTTC. It encodes CASSIQETQYF.

This rearrangement joins TRBV5-6 to TRBJ2-1, with TRBD2 identical over 11 bases. This CDR3 has 15 amino acids. J gave up 6 bases and V 1 base, and 3 bases lay outside the gene matches. Germline V gene sequence: CDR1 SGHDT, CDR2 YYEEEE. CDR3 residues: CASSLLAGGSNEQFF. The DNA for the CDR3 is TGTGCCAGCAGCTTGCTAGCGGGGGGTTCCAATGAGCAGTTCTTC.

This rearrangement joins TRBV10-1 to TRBJ2-2, with 8 positions matching TRBD2. Germline V gene sequence: CDR1 WNHNN, CDR2 SYGVQD (reference sequence). CDR3 size: 14 residues. The ends lost 10 bases at V and 3 bases at J; junction bases unmatched: 7. Here the CDR3 reads CATHSGADTGELFF. Here the CDR3 DNA reads TGCGCCACACATAGCGGGGCGGACACCGGGGAGCTGTTTTTT.

The chain carries TRBV18 and TRBJ1-2, with D maybe TRBD1 (5 bases). Trimming removed 3 bases from V and 5 bases from J, with 19 bases in between. This CDR3 has 16 amino acids. Looked up from germline, CDR1 is KGHSH and CDR2 is LQKENI. Here the CDR3 DNA reads TGTGCCAGCTCACCTACGACATCCCCTCGGGGGTATGGCTACACCTTC. Residues: CASSPTTSPRGYGYTF.

This rearrangement joins TRBV5-6 to TRBJ2-1; TRBD2 agrees at 8 bases. V lost 3 bases and J lost 1; bases outside the gene matches: 6. Germline CDR1 SGHDT, CDR2 YYEEEE. The CDR3 totals 16 residues. The CDR3 DNA reads TGTGCCAGCAGCTCGATGAGCGGGGGTTCCTACAATGAGCAGTTCTTC. Translated, it gives CASSSMSGGSYNEQFF.

The chain carries TRBV5-8 and TRBJ2-7; D ambiguous. Germline lookup yields CDR1 SGHTS and CDR2 YDEGEE. V was cut by 3 bases and J by 3 bases, with 10 bases left in between. This CDR3 comprises 13 residues. CDR3 DNA: TGTGCCAGCAGCTCACAATTTCGCTACGAGCAGTACTTC. Protein product: CASSSQFRYEQYF.

This clone was detected once. The chain carries TRBV5-1 and TRBJ1-3; 10 nucleotides align to TRBD1. Trimming removed 5 bases from V and 4 bases from J; junction bases left unmatched: 9. Germline V gene lookup returns CDR1 SGHRS and CDR2 YFSETQ. The CDR3 is 16 amino acids. The CDR3 coding sequence is TGCGCCAGCAGAAGGACAGGGGGAGCTTCGGGAAACACCATATATTTT. It is translated as CASRRTGGASGNTIYF.

The sample holds a few counts of this clone. The chain recombines TRBV11-2 with TRBJ2-7; 9 bases are shared with TRBD1. Per germline, CDR1 SGHAT and CDR2 FQNNGV. The CDR3 runs 14 residues. V shed 0 bases and J 6 bases; nucleotides not matched to a gene: 3. CDR3 protein: CASSLEGQGGEQYF. The CDR3 DNA follows: TGTGCCAGCAGCTTAGAGGGACAGGGTGGCGAGCAGTACTTC.

This clone was seen just once. The V gene is TRBV7-8, the J gene TRBJ1-5; no definite D call. Trimming shortened V by 2 bases and J by 2 bases, and 10 bases separated the two germline ends. The CDR3 is 15 residues long. Germline CDR1 reads SGHVS; CDR2 reads FQNEAQ. Here the CDR3 reads CASSLLRQGNQPQHF. The CDR3 DNA reads as TGTGCCAGCAGCTTACTCAGGCAGGGCAATCAGCCCCAGCATTTT.

This sequence joins TRBV4-3 and TRBJ1-2, with a weak D call TRBD1 (6 bases). Per the germline V gene, CDR1 is LGHNA and CDR2 is YSLEER. Trimming removed 1 base from V and 6 bases from J, with 18 bases in between. The CDR3 is made up of 16 amino acids. CDR3 coding DNA: TGCGCCAGCAGCCAAGGGGGGCCAGGGACACCGGATGGCTACACCTTC. Translating it yields CASSQGGPGTPDGYTF.

This clone was counted a few times. This chain joins TRBV5-1 and TRBJ1-1; D unclear. CDR1 is SGHRS and CDR2 is YFSETQ in the germline V gene. The CDR3 covers 16 residues. Trimming stripped 3 bases from V and 0 bases from J, with 15 bases between. The CDR3 region has the DNA TGCGCCAGCAGCTGGAGGTTGGCTAGTATGAACACTGAAGCTTTCTTT. This sequence encodes CASSWRLASMNTEAFF.

The genes are TRBV19 and TRBJ2-7; the D gene is possibly TRBD1 (6 bases). Per germline, CDR1 LNHDA and CDR2 SQIVND (reference sequence). V lost 6 bases and J 5 bases, leaving 26 bases between the germline ends. The CDR3 runs 17 residues. The CDR3 nucleotides read TGTGCCAGTAGGAAACAGGGAACCCGGGTCGCAGGGGACGAGCAGTACTTC. Translating gives CASRKQGTRVAGDEQYF.

The genes are TRBV2 and TRBJ2-3; TRBD2 might be the D (5 bases). Germline CDR1 is SNHLY and CDR2 is FYNNEI. V lost 4 bases and J lost 2, with 13 bases in between. CDR3 length: 15 residues. CDR3 nucleotides: TGTGCCAGCAGTGTGTCCGGAGCGGACACAGATACGCAGTATTTT. It codes for CASSVSGADTDTQYF. Full variable domain (outside the CDR3, taken from reference TRBV2 and TRBJ2-3): EPEVTQTPSHQVTQMGQEVILRCVPISNHLYFYWYRQILGQKVEFLVSFYNNEISEKSEIFDDQFSVERPDGSNFTLKIRSTKLEDSAMYFCASSVSGADTDTQYFGPGTRLTVL.

DNA for the CDR3: TGTGCCTGGAGGATTCGGGGGGCTGGAAACACCATATATTTT. Amino acid sequence: CAWRIRGAGNTIYF. The chain recombines TRBV30 with TRBJ1-3, with TRBD1 as a possible D gene (5 bases). The CDR3 is 14 residues long. Germline loops: CDR1 GTSNPN, CDR2 SVGIG (reference sequence). Between the trimmed V and J ends, which lost 3 bases and 2 bases, there was a span of 11 bases.

The chain combines TRBV2 with TRBJ1-3; TRBD1 agrees at 7 bases. Germline CDR1 reads SNHLY; CDR2 reads FYNNEI. The CDR3 is 14 amino acids. The ends lost 7 bases at V and 3 bases at J; junction bases unmatched: 6. Here the CDR3 DNA reads TGTGCCAGCACCCGAGGACAGGTTGGAAACACCATATATTTT. This translates into CASTRGQVGNTIYF.

The chain links TRBV6-1 to TRBJ1-6; D not certain. The CDR3 sequence is 14 residues long. Germline CDR1 reads MNHNS; CDR2 reads SASEGT. Trimming left V 5 bases short and J 10 bases short, with 15 bases between. CDR3 residues: CASSNRTSGSPLHF. The CDR3 DNA follows: TGTGCCAGCAGTAACCGGACTTCGGGGTCACCCCTCCACTTT.